These T cell receptor beta chains were read from a single sample in a study of blood T cell repertoires in COVID-19. The method was immunoSEQ multiplex PCR; TCRdb's version includes in-frame clones alone and lacks a portion of them. The sample lists almost 350,000 clones; around nine tenths were seen once. Sample: peripheral blood. The receptor set was obtained from a woman aged 60-75 years with COVID-19, enrolled during active disease. Both conserved end residues are part of each CDR3. D genes are given only for firm matches. Not every row has a clone size; where given, it reads once, few, many or a size class.

-	TRBV6-5	-	TRBJ1-2	TGTGCCAGCAGTTACAGGGGATCTAACTATGGCTACACCTTC	CASSYRGSNYGYTF
-	TRBV19	-	TRBJ1-5	TGTGCCAGTAGTATACAGGGCAGGGGCAATCAGCCCCAGCATTTT	CASSIQGRGNQPQHF
-	TRBV30	-	TRBJ1-3	TGTGCCTGGAGTGCCCAGCGCTCTGGAAACACCATATATTTT	CAWSAQRSGNTIYF
-	TRBV2	TRBD1	TRBJ1-1	TGTGCCAGCAGCGGACAGGGGCGCGCGAACACTGAAGCTTTCTTT	CASSGQGRANTEAFF
-	TRBV19	-	TRBJ1-5	TGTGCCAGTAGTTTGAGCGGGGGGCCCCAGCATTTT	CASSLSGGPQHF
few	TRBV18	-	TRBJ1-6	TGTGCCAGCTCACCATCCTTACCGGATAATTCACCCCTCCACTTT	CASSPSLPDNSPLHF
-	TRBV6-5	-	TRBJ2-3	TGTGCCAGCAGTCCGACAGGGAGGACAGATACGCAGTATTTT	CASSPTGRTDTQYF
-	TRBV11-2	-	TRBJ1-1	TGTGCCAGCAGCTTAGATTATCCCACTGAAGCTTTCTTT	CASSLDYPTEAFF
once	TRBV2	-	TRBJ2-2	TGTGCCAGCGGGGAACCTAGGGGTCGCGCCGGGGAGCTGTTTTTT	CASGEPRGRAGELFF
once	TRBV4-1	-	TRBJ1-4	TGCGCCAGCAGCCAAGTATCCCTCGGGACTAATGAAAAACTGTTTTTT	CASSQVSLGTNEKLFF
-	TRBV9	-	TRBJ1-1	TGTGCCAGCAGCGTAGTGGTAGACATGAACACTGAAGCTTTCTTT	CASSVVVDMNTEAFF
-	TRBV11-2	TRBD1	TRBJ2-7	TGTGCCAGCAGCGGTAGTGACAGGGGATACGAGCAGTACTTC	CASSGSDRGYEQYF
-	TRBV30	-	TRBJ2-1	TGTGCCTGGAGTGTACGGGGAAGAATCTACAATGAGCAGTTCTTC	CAWSVRGRIYNEQFF
-	TRBV4-2	-	TRBJ2-7	TGTGCCAGCAGCCAAGAGCTACTGACCTACGAGCAGTACTTC	CASSQELLTYEQYF
-	TRBV6-5	TRBD1	TRBJ1-5	TGTGCCAGCAAGGGGGACAGTCATCAGCCCCAGCATTTT	CASKGDSHQPQHF
-	TRBV19	TRBD1	TRBJ2-5	TGTGCCAGTAGTATAGGATTGGGACAGGGATGGCAGACCCAGTACTTC	CASSIGLGQGWQTQYF
-	TRBV9	-	TRBJ2-1	TGTGCCAGCACCACGGGTTGGGGAGAGTCTGGTACAAATGAGCAGTTCTTC	CASTTGWGESGTNEQFF
-	TRBV28	-	TRBJ2-7	TGTGCCAGCAGTTTAAAGGTCAACAGGGTGGGACAATCCTACGAGCAGTACTTC	CASSLKVNRVGQSYEQYF
-	TRBV6-5	-	TRBJ1-2	TGTGCCAGCAGAAATGTTGGCGGGTATGGCTACACCTTC	CASRNVGGYGYTF
-	TRBV19	-	TRBJ2-2	TGTGCCAGTAGTGATACAGGGTCCCGGGAGCTGTTTTTT	CASSDTGSRELFF
-	TRBV2	-	TRBJ2-5	TGTGCCAGCAGTGTCGGTGGGGCCAGGGCGGAGACCCAGTACTTC	CASSVGGARAETQYF
-	TRBV5-4	TRBD1	TRBJ2-5	TGTGCCAGCAGTCGGACAGGGGCCCAAGGCCGAGAGACCCAGTACTTC	CASSRTGAQGRETQYF
-	TRBV19	-	TRBJ1-2	TGTGCCAGTAGTATAGTCGGGTGGCAGGGTCGGTCGCTGAATGGCTACACCTTC	CASSIVGWQGRSLNGYTF
-	TRBV5-4	TRBD1	TRBJ2-5	TGTGCCAGCAGCGCACAGGGGGCCGGGGAGACCCAGTACTTC	CASSAQGAGETQYF
-	TRBV19	-	TRBJ2-2	TGTGCCAGTAGCCCCTCGGGTCTGGCCGGGGAGCTGTTTTTT	CASSPSGLAGELFF
-	TRBV7-3	-	TRBJ1-1	TGTGCCAGCAGCTTAATGGGGGGAGCGGCTGAAGCTTTCTTT	CASSLMGGAAEAFF
few	TRBV7-9	-	TRBJ1-4	TGTGCCAGCAGCCGAACGGGGAAGGGGGATGGGGATGAAAAACTGTTTTTT	CASSRTGKGDGDEKLFF
-	TRBV10-1	-	TRBJ1-2	TGCGCCAGCAGTGAAGGCCCTGCAGCGGGAGGAGGCTACACCTTC	CASSEGPAAGGGYTF
-	TRBV12-5	-	TRBJ1-3	TGTGCTAGTGGTCAACTACTGGGTCGGCGAAACACCATATATTTT	CASGQLLGRRNTIYF
-	TRBV3-1/TRBV3-2	TRBD2	TRBJ2-3	TGTGCCAGCAGCCTCCGACTAGCGGGGGACGGCACAGATACGCAGTATTTT	CASSLRLAGDGTDTQYF